This T cell receptor beta chain was retrieved from a study of cytomegalovirus exposure and HLA in healthy donors. Broader study findings: Some public TCRs appeared in many individuals, while most sequences were rare.

Turning to this clone: No antigen is known for it.

The donors were members of the validation cohort comprising some 120 subjects, separate from the approximately 630-subject first cohort. Clones were sequenced by immunoSEQ multiplex PCR, and TCRdb holds only the in-frame ones, with some missing. Of about 98,000 clones listed, about 94% are singletons. Unmatched junction bases numbered 11, after V lost 5 bases and J lost 10 bases. The CDR3 contains 14 residues. Germline CDR1 and CDR2: SEHNR and FQNEAQ (reference sequence). This receptor was identified in a woman aged 18-29 years in good health and CMV-seronegative. V is TRBV7-9 and J is TRBJ2-1; 7 bases align to TRBD2. Sequences were obtained from PBMCs. In nucleotides, the CDR3 is TGTGCCAGCAGCCCATCCCCCGGACTAGTCGAGCAGTTCTTC. Translation gives CASSPSPGLVEQFF.